These 3 T cell receptor beta chains originate from one sample sequenced in a study of CD8+ T cells in alopecia areata. Reverse transcribed after extraction, RNA yielded cDNA as the sequencing template. TCRdb's copy holds only in-frame clones and misses some; the assay was immunoSEQ multiplex PCR. Among 110,000 or so clones listed, 45% to 60% were seen once. The specimen was NKG2D-low CD8+ T cells sorted from blood. Source of these receptors: a human donor with alopecia areata.

The genes are TRBV4-1 and TRBJ1-3, with a possible D match to TRBD1 (5 bases). The CDR3 is 16 residues long. The V gene lost 4 bases and the J gene lost 8 bases, with 21 bases spanning the gap. Germline lookup yields CDR1 MGHRA and CDR2 YSYEKL. CDR3 loop: CASSPDAGGAGYTIYF. In nucleotides, the CDR3 is TGCGCCAGCAGCCCCGATGCTGGGGGAGCCGGATACACCATATATTTT.

The chain uses TRBV15 and TRBJ2-1; TRBD2 aligns across 10 bases. The CDR3 sequence is 16 residues long. CDR1 and CDR2 (germline): LNHNV, YYDKDF (reference sequence). J was trimmed by 7 bases and V by 5 bases; bases with no gene match: 11. CDR3 amino acids: CATSGILAGVVNEQFF. As DNA, the CDR3 is TGTGCCACCAGCGGAATCCTAGCGGGAGTTGTTAATGAGCAGTTCTTC.

This clone showed up just a few times. The chain carries TRBV27 and TRBJ2-7, with a weak D call TRBD2 (6 bases). This CDR3 is built from 15 residues. V shed 2 bases and J shed 5 bases, with 16 bases lying between them. The germline V gene has CDR1 MNHEY and CDR2 SMNVEV (reference sequence). The CDR3 DNA sequence: TGTGCCAGCAGTTTACGTCCCGGGAGTGGCCACGAGCAGTACTTC. Protein sequence: CASSLRPGSGHEQYF.